This T cell receptor beta chain was identified during a study of early T cells in non-severe SARS-CoV-2 infection. A few counts support this clonotype. Unique molecular identifiers were affixed to single, distinct cDNA molecules. MiXCR, applied by TCRdb to the 5' RACE reads, yields one record per CDR3 protein. This sample has 75,000 to 90,000 distinct CDR3 sequences, with around 6% found just once. Sequences were obtained from whole blood. The receptor was derived from an adult who was a healthcare worker with PCR-confirmed SARS-CoV-2 infection or an uninfected control (not recorded which).

The chain's CDR3 is CASSYPLQGVIEKLFF. For the CDR3, the DNA is TGTGCCAGCAGTTATCCCCTACAGGGAGTGATTGAAAAACTGTTTTTT. The chain recombines TRBV6-9 with TRBJ1-4; tentatively, D is TRBD1 (6 bases). With 2 bases removed from V and 7 bases from J, the gap between germline ends came to 17 bases. The CDR3 has 16 residues. Germline lookup yields CDR1 MNHGY and CDR2 SVAAGI.